This T cell receptor (beta chain) is from a study of chemoradiotherapy in HPV16-positive cancers. On the study more broadly: Candidate HPV-specific T-cell clones and common TCR motifs came from functional assays in two HPV16-positive patients.

Sequencing used immunoSEQ multiplex PCR; TCRdb keeps in-frame clones, though not all of them. The sample lists 15,000 to 20,000 clones, about 90% occurring once. Germline V CDR1 and CDR2: SGHAT, FQDESV (reference sequence). The length of the CDR3 is 13 residues. V was shortened by 0 bases and J by 1 base, with 2 bases between the two germline ends. The TCR comes from a human donor with HPV-associated anogenital cancer. The chain uses TRBV11-1 and TRBJ2-3; D not certain. The material was blood, obtained from a patient who underwent chemoradiotherapy. CDR3 sequence reads: CASSLAGTDTQYF. CDR3 DNA sequence: TGTGCCAGCAGCTTAGCCGGCACAGATACGCAGTATTTT.